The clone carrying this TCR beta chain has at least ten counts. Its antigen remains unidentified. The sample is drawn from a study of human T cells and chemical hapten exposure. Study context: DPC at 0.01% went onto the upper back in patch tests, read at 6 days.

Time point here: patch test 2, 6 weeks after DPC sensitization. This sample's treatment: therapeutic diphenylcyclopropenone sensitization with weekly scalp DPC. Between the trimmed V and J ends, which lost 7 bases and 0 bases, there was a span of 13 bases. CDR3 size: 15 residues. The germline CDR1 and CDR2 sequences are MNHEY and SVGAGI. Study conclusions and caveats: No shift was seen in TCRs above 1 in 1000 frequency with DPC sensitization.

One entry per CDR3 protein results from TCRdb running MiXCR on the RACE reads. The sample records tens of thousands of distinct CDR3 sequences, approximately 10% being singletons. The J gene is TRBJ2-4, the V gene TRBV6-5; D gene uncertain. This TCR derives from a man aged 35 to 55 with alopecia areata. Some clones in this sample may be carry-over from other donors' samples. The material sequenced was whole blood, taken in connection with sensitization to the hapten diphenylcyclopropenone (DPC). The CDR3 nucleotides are TGTGCCAGCATGTCATCCACAATAGCCAAAAACATTCAGTACTTC. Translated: CASMSSTIAKNIQYF.